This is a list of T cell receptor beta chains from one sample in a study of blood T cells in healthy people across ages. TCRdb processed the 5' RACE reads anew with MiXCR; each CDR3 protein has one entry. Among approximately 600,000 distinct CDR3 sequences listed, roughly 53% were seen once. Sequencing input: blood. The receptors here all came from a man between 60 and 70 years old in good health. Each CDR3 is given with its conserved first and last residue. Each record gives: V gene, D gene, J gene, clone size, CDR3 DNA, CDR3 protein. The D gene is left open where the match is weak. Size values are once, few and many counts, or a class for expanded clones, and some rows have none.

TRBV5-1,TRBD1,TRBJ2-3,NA,TGCGCCAGCAGTGGGACAGAGTACACAGATACGCAGTATTTT,CASSGTEYTDTQYF
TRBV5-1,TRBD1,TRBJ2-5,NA,TGCGCCAGTCGTTGGACAGGATTCCAAGAGACCCAGTACTTC,CASRWTGFQETQYF
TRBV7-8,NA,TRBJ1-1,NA,TGTGCCAGCAGCTTAGACAAGTACGAAGCTTTCTTT,CASSLDKYEAFF
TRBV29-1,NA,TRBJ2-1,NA,TGCAGCGTTGAAGATCTTGGCAGGCAGTTCTTC,CSVEDLGRQFF
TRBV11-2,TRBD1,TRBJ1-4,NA,TGTGCCAGCAGCATAGTTCCCGGGACAGGTGAAAAACTGTTTTTT,CASSIVPGTGEKLFF
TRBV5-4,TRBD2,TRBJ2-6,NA,TGTGCCAGCAGCCTGAGGACTAGCGGGCCGACTGGGGCCAACGTCCTGACTTTC,CASSLRTSGPTGANVLTF
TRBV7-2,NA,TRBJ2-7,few,TGTGCCAGCAGCTTAGTTGGAGCTTTCTACGAGCAGTACTTC,CASSLVGAFYEQYF
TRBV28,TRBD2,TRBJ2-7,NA,TGTGCCAGCAATCGCGGGGGGTCCTACTACGAGCAGTACTTC,CASNRGGSYYEQYF
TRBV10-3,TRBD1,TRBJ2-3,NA,TGTGCCATCAGATCGGACAGGGAATCAGATACGCAGTATTTT,CAIRSDRESDTQYF
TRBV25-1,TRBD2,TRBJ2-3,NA,TGTGCCAGCAGCCCGGGACTAGCGGGGAGGGCAGATACGCAGTATTTT,CASSPGLAGRADTQYF
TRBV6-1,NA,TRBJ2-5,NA,TGTGCCACAGACCCAGTTTTCGGCCAAGAGACCCAGTACTTC,CATDPVFGQETQYF
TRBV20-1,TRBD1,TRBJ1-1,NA,TGCAGTGCTGGAAGACACAGGGGGCTTTCCGCTGAAGCTTTCTTT,CSAGRHRGLSAEAFF
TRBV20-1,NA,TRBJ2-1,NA,TGCAGTGCAATTCAGGGAAGGGGTTACAATGAGCAGTTCTTC,CSAIQGRGYNEQFF
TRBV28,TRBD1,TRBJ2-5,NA,TGTGCCAGCAGTTCGCGCGCAGGGGGTAGAGAGACCCAGTACTTC,CASSSRAGGRETQYF
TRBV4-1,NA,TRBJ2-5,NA,TGCGCCAGCAGCCAAGATGGGGGCCATGCAGAGACCCAGTACTTC,CASSQDGGHAETQYF
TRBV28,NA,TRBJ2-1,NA,TGTGCCACCATCAGGGGCCCCTACAATGAGCAGTTCTTC,CATIRGPYNEQFF
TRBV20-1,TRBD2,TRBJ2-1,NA,TGCAGTGCGAGCCCGACTAGCGGGGGGTTTAGTGGCAATAATGGGCAGTTCTTC,CSASPTSGGFSGNNGQFF
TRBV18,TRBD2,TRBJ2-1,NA,TGTGCCAGCTCACCACCTCCGGGGGGGTCCTACAATGAGCAGTTCTTC,CASSPPPGGSYNEQFF
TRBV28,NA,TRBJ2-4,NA,TGTGCCAGCAGTTTATCAGGCAAACGATCCAAAAACATTCAGTACTTC,CASSLSGKRSKNIQYF
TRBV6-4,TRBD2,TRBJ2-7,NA,TGTGCCAGCAGTGGCGCACCGGGGGGGCTCTACAATGAGCAGTACTTC,CASSGAPGGLYNEQYF
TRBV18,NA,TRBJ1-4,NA,TGTGCCAGCTCCCCCGAAGAGATGGAAAAACTGTTTTTT,CASSPEEMEKLFF
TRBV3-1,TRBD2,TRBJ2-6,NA,TGTGCCAGCAGGGATAGCGGGGGACCTTTCTCTGGGGCCAACGTCCTGACTTTC,CASRDSGGPFSGANVLTF
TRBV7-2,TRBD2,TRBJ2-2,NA,TGTGCCAGCAGCTTACGCGGGGGGGGTAACACCGGGGAGCTGTTTTTT,CASSLRGGGNTGELFF
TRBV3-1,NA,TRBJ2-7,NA,TGTGCCAGCAGCCAAGGGGGCCGCGCCTACGAGCAGTACTTC,CASSQGGRAYEQYF
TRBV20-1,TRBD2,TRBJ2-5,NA,TGCAGTGGGACTAGCGGGGGGGCCGAAGAGACCCAGTACTTC,CSGTSGGAEETQYF
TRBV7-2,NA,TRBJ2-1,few,TGTGCCAGCAGCATGGCCATACTTAATGAGCAGTTCTTC,CASSMAILNEQFF
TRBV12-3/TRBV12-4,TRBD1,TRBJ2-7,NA,TGTGCCAGCAGTTCGACACAGACAGGGAGCTCCTACGAGCAGTACTTC,CASSSTQTGSSYEQYF
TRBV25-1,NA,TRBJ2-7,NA,TGTGCCAGCAGTCAGTTCACGGACTACGAGCAGTACTTC,CASSQFTDYEQYF
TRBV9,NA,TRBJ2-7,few,TGTGCCAGCAGCGGTGGAACCTCCGGGGCCTACGAGCAGTACTTC,CASSGGTSGAYEQYF
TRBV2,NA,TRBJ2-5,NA,TGTGCCAGCAGCACAGGGCGAGAGACCCAGTACTTC,CASSTGRETQYF
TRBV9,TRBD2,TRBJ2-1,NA,TGTGCCAGCACCCTGGGGGGGACCGTTCCTAACAATGAGCAGTTCTTC,CASTLGGTVPNNEQFF
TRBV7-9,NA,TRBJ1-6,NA,TGTGCCAGCAAACCGGCGCGGGATTCACCCCTCCACTTT,CASKPARDSPLHF
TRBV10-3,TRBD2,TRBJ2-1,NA,TGTGCCATCAGTCCAAAGGGACTAGCAGGCCACAATGAGCAGTTCTTC,CAISPKGLAGHNEQFF
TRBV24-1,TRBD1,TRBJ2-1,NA,TGTGCCACCAGTGACCCGGGACAGGGGGCGGGAGAGCAGTTCTTC,CATSDPGQGAGEQFF
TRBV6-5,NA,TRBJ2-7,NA,TGTGCCAGCAGTTACTCAGGGCAGGGGACCTACGAGCAGTACTTC,CASSYSGQGTYEQYF
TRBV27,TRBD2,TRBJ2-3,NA,TGTGCCAGCAGGGATAGCGGGGGGCGTGGGACAGATACGCAGTATTTT,CASRDSGGRGTDTQYF
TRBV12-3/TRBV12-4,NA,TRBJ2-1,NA,TGTGCTAGTGTATGGTCCCGCGCACAGGGAGATTACAATGAGCAGTTCTTC,CASVWSRAQGDYNEQFF
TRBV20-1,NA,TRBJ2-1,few,TGCAGTGCTGCACACAACCCCGGTTACAATGAGCAGTTCTTC,CSAAHNPGYNEQFF
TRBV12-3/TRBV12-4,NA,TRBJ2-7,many,TGTGCCAGCAGCTCGCCCGGGGTAGGGGCCTACGAGCAGTACTTC,CASSSPGVGAYEQYF
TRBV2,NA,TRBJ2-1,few,TGTGCCAGCAGTGAAGTGGGGGGAACAAGGGCCGCGTTCTTC,CASSEVGGTRAAFF
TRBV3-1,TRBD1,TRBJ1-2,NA,TGTGCCAGCAGCCACGAGGGACAGACAGGCGGCTACACCTTC,CASSHEGQTGGYTF
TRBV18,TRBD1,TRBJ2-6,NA,TGTGCCAGCTCACCGACAGGGTCTGGCTCTGGGGCCAACGTCCTGACTTTC,CASSPTGSGSGANVLTF
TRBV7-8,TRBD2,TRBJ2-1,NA,TGTGCCAGCAGCGCAAAAACGGCTAGCGGACACAATGAGCAGTTCTTC,CASSAKTASGHNEQFF
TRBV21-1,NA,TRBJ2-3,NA,TGTGCCAGCAGCAAGGGTCAGGATACGCAGTATTTT,CASSKGQDTQYF
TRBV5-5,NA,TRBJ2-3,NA,TGTGCCAGCAGCTTGGGGAGGGGCGACTTCCCCACAGATACGCAGTATTTT,CASSLGRGDFPTDTQYF